Described below is a single T cell receptor beta chain sequence and its context. No antigen is known for it. Adults of Caucasian background living in Nashville, Tennessee made up all donors. The germline V gene encodes CDR1 LNHDA and CDR2 SQIVND (reference sequence). Trimming removed 4 bases from V and 4 bases from J; junction bases left unmatched: 7. The CDR3 runs 15 residues. This specimen belongs to a study of shared clonotypes between healthy human individuals. Sorted-subset replicate PCRs used about 200 ng DNA, some 33,000 T cell genomes. The table came from immunoSEQ multiplex PCR; TCRdb's copy has only in-frame clones and leaves some out. Of around 1.1 million clones in the sample, 77% are singletons; the top ten hold approximately 0.95%. Broader study findings: For naive CD4 cells, around 5% of clonotypes were shared across a handful of donors.

The sample comprised memory CD4+ T cells from PBMCs. Specified subset: CD45RA-negative fraction. This sequence originates from a man between 18 and 35 years old in good health. Some clones in this sample may be carry-over from other donors' samples. This chain joins TRBV19 and TRBJ1-5, with 7 bases that match TRBD1. The CDR3 protein is CASSTLDRSNQPQHF. CDR3 coding DNA: TGTGCCAGTAGTACTTTGGACAGGAGTAATCAGCCCCAGCATTTT.